This T cell receptor beta chain emerged from a study of shared clonotypes between healthy human individuals (TCRdb year 2020). Context from the whole study: The cohort comprised a couple of women and three men aged 18 to 49 years. Per donor, three plates each were used for CD4 naive and CD4 memory, two for CD8 naive, and one for CD8 memory. Blood TCR repertoires of about five healthy adults were deeply sequenced to estimate repertoire size and the extent of clonotype sharing between individuals. Different laboratories and diverse techniques were used to prepare libraries and sequence TCR repertoires, to increase sequencing depth and limit assay-specific biases. Per donor, leukapheresis produced somewhere between about 0.94 and 9.5 billion PBMCs.

What the research found in general, with its limitations: Estimated clonotype richness was generally larger for naive than for memory subsets. Sampling was limited to blood, and TCR repertoires in tissue likely differ from TCR repertoires in blood. Based on pairwise subsampling, the degree of clonotype sharing among donors was expected to be affected by sequencing depth. Compared with non-shared clonotypes, the clonotypes found in all four sorted-subset donors had higher generation probabilities. About 5% of naive CD4, more than 3% of naive CD8, approximately 2.2% of memory CD4, and around 0.4% of memory CD8 clonotypes were shared across several donors. Because the study included a small number of donors, the genetic and exposure-history diversity represented was limited. Even with the large sequencing depth, rarefaction of the sorted-subset datasets indicated that sequencing was incomplete.

CD8 naive samples were CD45RO-negative cells positively selected for CCR7, giving a CD45RA+CCR7+ population that excluded TemRA cells. Donors were healthy HIV-negative adults with no recently reported acute infections or vaccinations. All donors were Caucasian adults living in Nashville, Tennessee, USA. Blood was collected by leukapheresis, and PBMCs were isolated by Ficoll-Histopaque density gradient centrifugation and then cryopreserved in liquid nitrogen vapor phase. Purity and quantity of every magnetically sorted T cell population were checked by analytical flow cytometry. Each sorted fraction had its genomic DNA isolated and then quantified by UV absorbance on a Nanodrop 2000c. Using the deep immunoSEQ assay, TCR CDR3 regions were amplified from genomic DNA by multiplex PCR. Extracted genomic DNA from each cell subset was spread evenly across all wells of several immunoSEQ 96-well plates, with each plate serving as a replicate. Each replicate PCR for sorted subsets received roughly 200 ng genomic DNA, equal to around 32,000 T cell genomes. The purified libraries were quantified using a Qubit 3.0 fluorometer, sized with a Bioanalyzer 2100, and then quantified again using the KAPA Library Quantification kit. A separate single-read 150-cycle Illumina NextSeq 550 flow cell was used to sequence each immunoSEQ 96-well plate. On the study's bioinformatics: The immunoSEQ output contained only junctional sequences without quality scores, so filtering could not match that applied to full-length reads. To assign V/J genes and CDR3, sequences were annotated using PyIR, a Python wrapper for IgBLAST v1.9, with IMGT germline references. Reads were filtered out if the reads had weak V/J assignments (E-value above 1e-6), no CDR3, stop codons, out-of-frame junctions, or ambiguous translated residues. A V3J clonotype was defined by an identical inferred V gene, J gene, and CDR3 amino acid sequence. Percentage overlap between repertoires was calculated by dividing the number of shared unique clonotypes by the size of the smaller repertoire. Three approaches were used to assess repertoire richness: RTK rarefaction, the Chao1 estimator, and Recon v2.1 estimates of unobserved clonotypes. OLGA was used to compute generation probabilities for all TCRbeta clonotypes that the gDNA method yielded from a few donors. TCRdb limited this immuneACCESS table to in-frame rearrangements with V and J called. A share of clones is missing; checked studies link under half to unresolved V genes, and the rest is unexplained. V, J and clone size derive from that table, while D and trimming were established from the DNA sequence. This sample is represented by around 600,000 clones; about 95% of them were singletons. Over 0.1% of the sample comes from the top ten.

Sequences MNHEY (CDR1) and SMNVEV (CDR2) are obtained from the germline V gene (reference sequence). Between the V and J ends, shortened by 5 bases and 2 bases respectively, the junction contains 16 bases. Including cysteine and phenylalanine, the CDR3 has 15 amino acids. The sequence is cut down to CDR3 DNA, 45 bases in frame from base 1. About this clone: The antigen this receptor binds is unknown. No base qualities exist here, and no much larger clone lies one base off it.

This clonotype originated in a woman between 25 and 40 years old in good health. The sequenced sample consisted of naive CD8+ T cells sorted from blood. What the cell subset or site label conveys for this sample: CD45RA+CCR7+. The chain links TRBV27 with TRBJ2-7; the D gene is possibly TRBD1, with 5 bases matching. This receptor has the CDR3 CASSPEPGLPYEQYF. The DNA sequence is TGTGCCAGCAGTCCCGAACCAGGGTTACCCTACGAGCAGTACTTC.